This section outlines one T cell receptor beta chain sequence together with its context. V lost 2 bases and J lost 6; bases outside the gene matches: 11. Per germline, CDR1 SGHVS and CDR2 FQNEAQ. The CDR3 is 18 amino acids. The sample belongs to a study of blood T cell repertoires in COVID-19. The overall study: Sites in the United States, Italy and Spain provided acute and convalescent COVID-19 samples. The cDNA or gDNA used as material had been derived from T cells, B-cell-depleted T cells, or PBMCs.

Authors' data handling: Counts of nucleated cells, estimated from reference gene primer amplification, were obtained. Data came from immunoSEQ multiplex PCR; TCRdb stores just in-frame clones and leaves some out. D and trimming come from the DNA, and the V and J calls and clone size come from that table. The table has about 200,000 clones, 90% seen once. The receptor was isolated from a man aged 45-65 years with acute or convalescent COVID-19. V is TRBV7-8 and J is TRBJ2-2; 11 bases fit TRBD2. The sequenced sample was peripheral blood. Written as DNA, the CDR3 is TGTGCCAGCAGCTTATTCACTAGCGGGAGCGTTGTAGCCGGGGAGCTGTTTTTT. This sequence encodes CASSLFTSGSVVAGELFF.